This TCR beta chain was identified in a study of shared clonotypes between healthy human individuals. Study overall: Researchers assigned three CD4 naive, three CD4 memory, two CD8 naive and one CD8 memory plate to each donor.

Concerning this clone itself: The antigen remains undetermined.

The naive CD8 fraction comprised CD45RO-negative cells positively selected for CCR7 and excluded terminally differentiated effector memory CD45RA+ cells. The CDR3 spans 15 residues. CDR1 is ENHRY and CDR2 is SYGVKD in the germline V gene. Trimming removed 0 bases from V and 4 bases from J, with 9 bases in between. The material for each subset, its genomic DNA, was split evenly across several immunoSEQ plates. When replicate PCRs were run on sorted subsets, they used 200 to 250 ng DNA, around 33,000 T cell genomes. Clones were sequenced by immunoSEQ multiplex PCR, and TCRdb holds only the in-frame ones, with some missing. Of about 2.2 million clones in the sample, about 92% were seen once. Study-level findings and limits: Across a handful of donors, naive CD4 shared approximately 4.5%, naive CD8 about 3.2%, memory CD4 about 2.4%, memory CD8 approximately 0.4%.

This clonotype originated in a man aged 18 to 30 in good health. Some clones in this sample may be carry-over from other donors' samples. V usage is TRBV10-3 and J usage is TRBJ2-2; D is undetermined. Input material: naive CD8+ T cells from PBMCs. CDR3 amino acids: CAISESGLTTGELFF. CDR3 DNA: TGTGCCATCAGTGAGTCTGGGCTGACCACCGGGGAGCTGTTTTTT.